This T cell receptor (beta chain) came from a study of T cell changes during pregnancy in multiple sclerosis. V lost 3 bases and J 1 base, leaving 10 bases between the germline ends. Germline assignment: CDR1 MGHRA and CDR2 YSYEKL. This CDR3 contains 15 residues. Sequencing used immunoSEQ multiplex PCR; TCRdb keeps in-frame clones, though not all of them. The data contain 40,000 to 55,000 clones, over 90% of them seen just once; the ten biggest clones take up roughly 0.61%. The sequenced sample was CD4+ T cells from peripheral blood mononuclear cells, obtained after pregnancy. This receptor was obtained from a female donor in good health, enrolled as a control in a pregnancy study. This chain connects TRBV4-1 to TRBJ2-4; D gene unclear. CDR3 region: CASSHLNGAKNIQYF. For the CDR3, the DNA is TGCGCCAGCAGCCACTTAAACGGTGCCAAAAACATTCAGTACTTC.